The source of this TCR beta chain is a study of metastatic and nonmetastatic thyroid tumors. Germline assignment: CDR1 LGHDT and CDR2 YNNKEL (reference sequence). Trimming cost V 4 bases and J 4 bases; bases outside gene matches: 2. The CDR3 is made up of 13 amino acids. In the original workflow: What underpinned the distant-metastasis classifier for papillary thyroid cancer was the set of CDR3 differences across clinicopathological groups. TCRdb re-analyzed the PCR reads using MiXCR. The V and J calls come from TCRdb's annotation, not from the publication. The sample holds tens of thousands of clones, 20% seen once. On this clone itself: The antigen is unknown.

General study points: Benign nodules were reported to have significantly lower TCR beta diversity than malignant thyroid tumors, in blood and tumor.

Thyroid surgery took place with no prior treatment in any patient. This TCR was recovered from a female donor with papillary thyroid cancer or a benign thyroid nodule (not recorded which). Some clones in this sample may be carry-over from other donors' samples. This chain links TRBV3-1 with TRBJ2-7, with 9 nucleotides matching TRBD1. What was sequenced was blood. The CDR3 nucleotides read TGTGCCAGCAGCCTGACAGGGGGGTACGAGCAGTACTTC. Protein: CASSLTGGYEQYF.